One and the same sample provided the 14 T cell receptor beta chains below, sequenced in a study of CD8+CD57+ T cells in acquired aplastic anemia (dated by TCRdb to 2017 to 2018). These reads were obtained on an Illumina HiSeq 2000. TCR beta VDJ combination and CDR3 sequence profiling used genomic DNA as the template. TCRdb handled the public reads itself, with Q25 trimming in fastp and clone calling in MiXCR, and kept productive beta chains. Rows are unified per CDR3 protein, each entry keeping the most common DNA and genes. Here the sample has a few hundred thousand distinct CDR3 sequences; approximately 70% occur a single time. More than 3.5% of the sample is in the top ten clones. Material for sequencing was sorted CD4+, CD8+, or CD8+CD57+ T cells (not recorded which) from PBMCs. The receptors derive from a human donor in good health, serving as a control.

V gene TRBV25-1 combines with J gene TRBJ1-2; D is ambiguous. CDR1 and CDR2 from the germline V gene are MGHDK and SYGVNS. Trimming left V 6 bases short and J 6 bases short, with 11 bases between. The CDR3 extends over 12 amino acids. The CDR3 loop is CASREDPNGYTF. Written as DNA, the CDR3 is TGTGCCAGCAGGGAGGACCCGAATGGCTACACCTTC.

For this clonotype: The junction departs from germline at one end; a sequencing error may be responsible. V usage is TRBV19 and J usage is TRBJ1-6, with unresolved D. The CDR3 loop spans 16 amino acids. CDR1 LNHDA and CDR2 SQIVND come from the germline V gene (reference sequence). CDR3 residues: CASSSYGCTYGSRTRF. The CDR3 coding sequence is TGTGCCAGTAGTAGCTATGGCTGCACCTACGGTTCACGGACCAGGTTT.

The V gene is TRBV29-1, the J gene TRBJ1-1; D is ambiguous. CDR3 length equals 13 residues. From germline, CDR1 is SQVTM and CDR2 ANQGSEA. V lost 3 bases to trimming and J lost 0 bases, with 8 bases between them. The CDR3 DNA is TGCAGCGTTGAGGGTAGAGTGAACACTGAAGCTTTCTTT. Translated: CSVEGRVNTEAFF.

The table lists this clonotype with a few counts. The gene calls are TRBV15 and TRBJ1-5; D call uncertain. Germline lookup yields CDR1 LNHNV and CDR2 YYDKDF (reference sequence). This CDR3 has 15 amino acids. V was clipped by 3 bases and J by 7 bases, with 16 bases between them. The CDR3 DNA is TGTGCCACCAGCAGCTTGGAGAGTGGGAACCAGCCCCAGCATTTT. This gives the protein CATSSLESGNQPQHF.

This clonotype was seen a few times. The CDR3 protein is CATSRGGETQYF. CDR3 DNA: TGTGCCACCAGCAGAGGGGGAGAGACCCAGTACTTC. The gene calls are TRBV15 and TRBJ2-5; D not resolved. With 1 base removed from V and 4 bases from J, the gap between germline ends came to 4 bases. The CDR3 has 12 amino acids. CDR1 is LNHNV, CDR2 YYDKDF, per germline (reference sequence).

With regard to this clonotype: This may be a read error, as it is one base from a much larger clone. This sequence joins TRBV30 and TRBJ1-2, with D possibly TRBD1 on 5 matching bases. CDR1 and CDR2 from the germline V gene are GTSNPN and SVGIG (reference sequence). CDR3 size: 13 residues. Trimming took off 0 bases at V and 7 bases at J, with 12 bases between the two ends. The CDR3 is CAWSVGAVGGYTF. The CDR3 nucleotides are TGTGCCTGGAGTGTCGGGGCGGTCGGTGGCTACACCTTC.

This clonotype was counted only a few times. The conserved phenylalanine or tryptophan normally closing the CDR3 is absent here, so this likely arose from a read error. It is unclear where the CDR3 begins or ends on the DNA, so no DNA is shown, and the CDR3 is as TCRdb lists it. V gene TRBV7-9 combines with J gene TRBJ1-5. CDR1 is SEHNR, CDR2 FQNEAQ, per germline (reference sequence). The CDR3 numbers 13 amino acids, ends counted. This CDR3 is CASSFIGYEQYFG.

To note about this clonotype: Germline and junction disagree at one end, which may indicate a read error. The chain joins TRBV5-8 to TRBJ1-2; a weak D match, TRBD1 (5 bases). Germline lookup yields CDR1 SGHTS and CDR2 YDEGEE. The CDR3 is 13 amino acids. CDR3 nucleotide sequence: TGCGCCAGCATACGGTTACAGGACGGAGGCTACACCTTC. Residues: CASIRLQDGGYTF.

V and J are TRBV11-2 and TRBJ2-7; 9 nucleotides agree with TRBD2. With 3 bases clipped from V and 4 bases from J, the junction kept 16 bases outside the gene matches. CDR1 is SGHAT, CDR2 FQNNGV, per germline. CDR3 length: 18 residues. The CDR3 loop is CASSLRVGTGTSSYEQYF. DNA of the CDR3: TGTGCCAGCAGCTTGAGGGTTGGCACCGGGACTAGCTCTTACGAGCAGTACTTC.

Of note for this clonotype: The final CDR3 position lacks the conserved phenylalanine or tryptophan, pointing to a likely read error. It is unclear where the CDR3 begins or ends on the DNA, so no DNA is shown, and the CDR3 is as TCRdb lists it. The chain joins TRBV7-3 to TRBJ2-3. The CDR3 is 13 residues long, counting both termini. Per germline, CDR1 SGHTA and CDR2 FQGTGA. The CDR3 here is CASSVYGEQTGNT.

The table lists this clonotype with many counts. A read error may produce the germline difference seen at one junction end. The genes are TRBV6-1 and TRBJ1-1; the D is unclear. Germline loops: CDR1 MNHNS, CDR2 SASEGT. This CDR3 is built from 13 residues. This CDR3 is CASIERTITEAFF. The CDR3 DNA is TGTGCCAGCATTGAACGTACTATCACTGAAGCTTTCTTT.

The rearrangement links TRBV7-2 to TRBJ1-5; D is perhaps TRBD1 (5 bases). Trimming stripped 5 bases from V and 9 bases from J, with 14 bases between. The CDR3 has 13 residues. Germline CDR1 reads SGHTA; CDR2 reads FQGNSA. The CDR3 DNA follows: TGTGCCAGCAGCGCCCTAGCGGGGGGGCCCCAGCATTTT. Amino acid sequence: CASSALAGGPQHF.

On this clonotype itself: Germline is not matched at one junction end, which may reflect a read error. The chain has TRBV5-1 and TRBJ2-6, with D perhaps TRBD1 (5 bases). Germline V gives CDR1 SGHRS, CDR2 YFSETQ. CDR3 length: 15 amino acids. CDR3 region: CASSLGQRGANVLTF. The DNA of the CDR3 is TGTGCCAGCAGCTTGGGGCAGCGTGGGGCCAACGTCCTGACTTTC.

CDR3 sequence (DNA): TGTGCCAGCAGCCTCCGGGAAATCAGCACCTACAATGAGCAGTTCTTC. Its protein product is CASSLREISTYNEQFF. The genes are TRBV5-4 and TRBJ2-1; D possibly corresponds to TRBD2 (5 bases). CDR3 length: 16 residues. Germline V lookup: CDR1 SGHNT, CDR2 YYREEE (reference sequence). V gave up 4 bases and J gave up 2 bases, with 16 bases separating them.